This T cell receptor beta chain appears in the sequencing data of a study of CD8 T cells in Susac syndrome. CD8+ and CD4+ T cells circulating in blood were sequenced for TCR beta. Through negative isolation, CD4+ and CD8+ T cells were obtained, while TEMRA cells were enriched using FACS. From germline, CDR1 is LGHNA and CDR2 YSLEER. V shed 3 bases and J shed 0 bases, with 12 bases lying between them. The CDR3 runs 16 residues. With random hexamers, reverse transcription was performed on about 0.5 to 1 ug of RNA. TCRdb redid the calling of the immunoSEQ multiplex PCR reads with MiXCR, one entry per CDR3 protein. The sample shows some 76,000 distinct CDR3 sequences, around 90% of them seen only once.

Sequencing was done on a sample of CD8+ T cells from PBMCs. The chain is built from TRBV4-3 and TRBJ1-3, with D possibly being TRBD1 (6 bases). The clonotype comes from a human donor with multiple sclerosis. The chain's CDR3 is CASSQGTGSSGNTIYF. CDR3 coding DNA: TGCGCCAGCAGCCAGGGCACAGGGAGCTCTGGAAACACCATATATTTT.